This is a list of T cell receptor beta chains from one sample in a study of T cell clones after liver transplantation. Only in-frame clones appear in the TCRdb table, and some are missing; sequencing was by immunoSEQ multiplex PCR. The table records 85,000 to 130,000 clones, 82% of them present only once. The material was CD4+ T cells from blood, obtained before liver transplant. Source of these receptors: a human donor who received a liver transplant. Both conserved end residues are part of each CDR3. The D gene is left open where the match is weak. The size entry is marked missing in some rows and otherwise reads once, few, many or a size class.

. TRBJ2-1 TRBV19 . TGTGCCAGTAAAACAACAGGGCCCCCCAATGATGAGCAGTTCTTC CASKTTGPPNDEQFF
. TRBJ1-4 TRBV2 TRBD1 TGTGCCAGCAGGGATTCGACAGGGTTAGCTAATGAAAAACTGTTTTTT CASRDSTGLANEKLFF
. TRBJ2-1 TRBV11-2 . TGTGCCAGCAGCACCTTCCCCCGTGGAGTTTACGAGCAGTTCTTC CASSTFPRGVYEQFF
. TRBJ2-7 TRBV11-2 TRBD1 TGTGCCAGCAGCTTAGTGGGGACAGCCTCCTACGAGCAGTACTTC CASSLVGTASYEQYF
. TRBJ2-3 TRBV5-1 . TGCGCCAGCAGCTTGGAAGGACAGACCCCTAACACAGATACGCAGTATTTT CASSLEGQTPNTDTQYF
. TRBJ1-2 TRBV19 . TGTGCCAGTAAGGATGGGGCGCATGGCTACACCTTC CASKDGAHGYTF
. TRBJ2-5 TRBV5-8 . TGTGCCAGCAGCTTGGCGGAGACCCAGTACTTC CASSLAETQYF
. TRBJ1-3 TRBV6-5 . TGTGCCAGCAGCCTAGGACAGCACGGAAACACCATATATTTT CASSLGQHGNTIYF
. TRBJ1-3 TRBV2 . TGTGCCAGCAGGGGCCCCTCTGGAAACACCATATATTTT CASRGPSGNTIYF
few TRBJ2-7 TRBV7-2 TRBD1 TGTGCCAGCAGCCAGTTTACAGGGGCTGGGGAGCAGTACTTC CASSQFTGAGEQYF
. TRBJ2-7 TRBV28 . TGTGCCAGCACCGAACGTAGGGGGGCCTACGAGCAGTACTTC CASTERRGAYEQYF
many TRBJ2-2 TRBV5-4 . TGTGCCAGCAGCTTGGATGGAGGGGAAATCACCGGGGAGCTGTTTTTT CASSLDGGEITGELFF
. TRBJ2-3 TRBV5-1 . TGCGCCAGCAGCTCGTCGACTACGCTAAGCACAGATACGCAGTATTTT CASSSSTTLSTDTQYF
few TRBJ2-2 TRBV5-8 . TGTGCCAGCAGCTTGGGAGTAAGGAACACCGGGGAGCTGTTTTTT CASSLGVRNTGELFF
. TRBJ1-2 TRBV9 . TGTGCCAGCAGCGTTGACACCATGGGTAATGGCTACACCTTC CASSVDTMGNGYTF
once TRBJ1-2 TRBV11-2 TRBD1 TGTGCCAGCAGCCCGGACAGGGGGCGGGAGAACCTCTATGGCTACACCTTC CASSPDRGRENLYGYTF
. TRBJ2-3 TRBV5-1 . TGCGCCAGCAGCTTGGGAGGAAACCCAGATACGCAGTATTTT CASSLGGNPDTQYF
. TRBJ1-6 TRBV27 . TGTGCCAGCAGTCTAGGCAGTGCCTCCTATAATTCACCCCTCCACTTT CASSLGSASYNSPLHF
. TRBJ2-7 TRBV10-3 . TGTGCCATCAGTGAGTCGATGGGGGCTGGCGAGCAGTACTTC CAISESMGAGEQYF
once TRBJ2-7 TRBV12-5 . TGTGCTAGTGGTTTGAGGAGCGAGCAGTACTTC CASGLRSEQYF
. TRBJ1-2 TRBV5-1 TRBD1 TGCGCCAGCAGCGTCGACAGGGAATATGGCTACACCTTC CASSVDREYGYTF
. TRBJ1-5 TRBV6-5 . TGTGCCAGCAGTTACTCGGCAGCCCTTCGCAATCAGCCCCAGCATTTT CASSYSAALRNQPQHF
. TRBJ2-5 TRBV27 . TGTGCCAGCAGTTTTCTACTGGGGGAGACCCAGTACTTC CASSFLLGETQYF
. TRBJ2-6 TRBV5-1 TRBD2 TGCGCCAGCAGCTTGGCCCCGGGGGGTTATAGCTCTGGGGCCAACGTCCTGACTTTC CASSLAPGGYSSGANVLTF
once TRBJ1-2 TRBV29-1 . TGCAGCGTTAGTACGGGGGCAGACTATGGCTACACCTTC CSVSTGADYGYTF
. TRBJ1-2 TRBV5-8 TRBD1 TGTGCCAGCAGCTTGGGGGGACAGCCTTTCTATGGCTACACCTTC CASSLGGQPFYGYTF
once TRBJ1-6 TRBV5-6 . TGTGCCAGCAGCTTACTGGGACATAATTCACCCCTCCACTTT CASSLLGHNSPLHF
. TRBJ1-1 TRBV30 TRBD1 TGTGCCTACGACAGGGGGCATACTGAAGCTTTCTTT CAYDRGHTEAFF
. TRBJ1-1 TRBV7-3 . TGTGCCAGCAGCTTATCCAGTATGAACACTGAAGCTTTCTTT CASSLSSMNTEAFF
once TRBJ1-1 TRBV7-9 . TGTGCCAGCACCTACGAGCGAAACACTGAAGCTTTCTTT CASTYERNTEAFF
. TRBJ1-5 TRBV6-5 . TGTGCCAGCAAAGCCACCTATAGCAATCAGCCCCAGCATTTT CASKATYSNQPQHF
. TRBJ2-3 TRBV7-3 . TGTGCCAGCAGCCCTAAAGGTTCGGGGCCCAATACGCAGTATTTT CASSPKGSGPNTQYF
once TRBJ2-4 TRBV11-3 . TGTGCCAGCAGCTTAGATTATTACAGATCCTTTGGGAGAAACATTCAGTACTTC CASSLDYYRSFGRNIQYF
. TRBJ1-3 TRBV29-1 . TGCAGCGCCGGACAGCTCTCTGGAAACACCATATATTTT CSAGQLSGNTIYF
. TRBJ1-2 TRBV19 TRBD1 TGTGCCAGTACCTCGTCCGGGACAGGGGAAGCCTATGGCTACACCTTC CASTSSGTGEAYGYTF
many TRBJ1-1 TRBV19 . TGTGCCAGTAGTATCCAGAACACTGAAGCTTTCTTT CASSIQNTEAFF
. TRBJ1-1 TRBV7-8 TRBD1 TGTGCCAGCAGCCACGTAGAGACAGGGACCATGAACACTGAAGCTTTCTTT CASSHVETGTMNTEAFF
. TRBJ2-7 TRBV21-1 . TGTGCCAGCAGGCCGGACAGCCGGACCTCCTACGAGCAGTACTTC CASRPDSRTSYEQYF
few TRBJ2-3 TRBV4-1 TRBD2 TGCGCCAGCAGCCAAGCGGATCTAGCGGGAGAGTTCTTAGGAGATACGCAGTATTTT CASSQADLAGEFLGDTQYF
. TRBJ2-2 TRBV6-6 . TGTGCCAGCAGTTCCCTAGGGGTAGCCAGGGCCGGGGAGCTGTTTTTT CASSSLGVARAGELFF
. TRBJ2-7 TRBV28 . TGTGCCAGCAGGGAACAGGGTAGATCAACCTACGAGCAGTACTTC CASREQGRSTYEQYF
. TRBJ1-5 TRBV19 TRBD1 TGTGCCAGTAGTATAAGGTTTGGACAGGGGGCTGACAATCAGCCCCAGCATTTT CASSIRFGQGADNQPQHF
. TRBJ1-1 TRBV7-2 TRBD1 TGTGCCAGCAGCTTTGACAGGGGGGGCACTGAAGCTTTCTTT CASSFDRGGTEAFF
. TRBJ1-6 TRBV5-1 TRBD1 TGCGCCAGCAGCTCGATGGGACAGGGAAATTCACCCCTCCACTTT CASSSMGQGNSPLHF
. TRBJ1-5 TRBV30 . TGTGTCTTGGGGGAGGGGAATCAGCCCCAGCATTTT CVLGEGNQPQHF